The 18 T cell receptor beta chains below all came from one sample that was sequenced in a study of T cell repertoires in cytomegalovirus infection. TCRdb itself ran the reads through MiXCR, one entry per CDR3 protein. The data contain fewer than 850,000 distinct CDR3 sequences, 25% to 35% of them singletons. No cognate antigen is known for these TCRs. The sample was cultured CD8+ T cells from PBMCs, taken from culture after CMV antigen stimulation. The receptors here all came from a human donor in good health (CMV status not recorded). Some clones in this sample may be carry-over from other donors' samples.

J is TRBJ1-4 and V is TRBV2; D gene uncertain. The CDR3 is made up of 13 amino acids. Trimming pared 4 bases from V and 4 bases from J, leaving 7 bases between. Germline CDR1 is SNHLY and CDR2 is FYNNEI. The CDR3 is CASSGRDNEKLFF. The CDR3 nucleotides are TGTGCCAGCAGTGGTAGGGATAATGAAAAACTGTTTTTT.

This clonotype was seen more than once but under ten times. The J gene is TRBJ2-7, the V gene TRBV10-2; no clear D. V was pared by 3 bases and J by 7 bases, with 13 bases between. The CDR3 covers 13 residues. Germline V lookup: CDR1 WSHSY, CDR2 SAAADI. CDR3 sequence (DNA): TGCGCCAGCAGTGAAGAGAAGTCTTGGGAGCAGTACTTC. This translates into CASSEEKSWEQYF.

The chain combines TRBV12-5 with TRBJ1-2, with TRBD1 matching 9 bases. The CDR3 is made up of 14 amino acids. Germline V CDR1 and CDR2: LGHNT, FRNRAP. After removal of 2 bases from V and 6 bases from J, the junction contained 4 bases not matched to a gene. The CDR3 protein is CASGLNRGLDGYTF. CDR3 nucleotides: TGTGCTAGTGGTTTGAACAGGGGGCTGGATGGCTACACCTTC. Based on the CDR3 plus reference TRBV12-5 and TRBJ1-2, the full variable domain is DARVTQTPRHKVTEMGQEVTMRCQPILGHNTVFWYRQTMMQGLELLAYFRNRAPLDDSGMPKDRFSAEMPDATLATLKIQPSEPRDSAVYFCASGLNRGLDGYTFGSGTRLTVV.

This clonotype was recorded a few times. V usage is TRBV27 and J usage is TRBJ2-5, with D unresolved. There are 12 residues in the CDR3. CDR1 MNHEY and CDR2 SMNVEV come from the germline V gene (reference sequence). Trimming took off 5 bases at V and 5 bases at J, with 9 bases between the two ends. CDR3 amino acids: CASSRPRETQYF. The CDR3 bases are TGTGCCAGCAGTCGCCCCCGGGAGACCCAGTACTTC.

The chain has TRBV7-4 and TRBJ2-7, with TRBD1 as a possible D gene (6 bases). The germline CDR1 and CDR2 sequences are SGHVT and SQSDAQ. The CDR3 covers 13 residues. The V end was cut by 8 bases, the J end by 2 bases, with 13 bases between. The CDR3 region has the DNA TGTGCCAGCGGCGAACCAGGGGCCTACGAGCAGTACGTC. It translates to CASGEPGAYEQYV.

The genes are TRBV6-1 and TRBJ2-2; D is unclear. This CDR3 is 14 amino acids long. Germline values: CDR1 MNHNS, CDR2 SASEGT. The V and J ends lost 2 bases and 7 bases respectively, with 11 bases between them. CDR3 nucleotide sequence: TGTGCCAGCAGTGAATTTGGCGATGACGGGGAGCTGTTTTTT. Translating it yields CASSEFGDDGELFF.

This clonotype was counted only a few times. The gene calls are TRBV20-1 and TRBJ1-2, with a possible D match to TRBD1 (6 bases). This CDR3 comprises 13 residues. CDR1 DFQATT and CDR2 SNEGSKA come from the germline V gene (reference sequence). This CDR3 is CRVDSPPNYGYTF. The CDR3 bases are TGCAGGGTGGACAGCCCTCCTAACTATGGCTACACCTTC.

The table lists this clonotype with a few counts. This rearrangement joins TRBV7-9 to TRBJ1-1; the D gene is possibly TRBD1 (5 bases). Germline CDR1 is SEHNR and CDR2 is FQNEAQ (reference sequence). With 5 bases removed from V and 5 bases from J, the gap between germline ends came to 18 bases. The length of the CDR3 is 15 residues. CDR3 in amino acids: CASSHDGGVQTEAFF. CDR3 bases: TGTGCCAGCAGCCACGATGGGGGGGTGCAAACTGAAGCTTTCTTT.

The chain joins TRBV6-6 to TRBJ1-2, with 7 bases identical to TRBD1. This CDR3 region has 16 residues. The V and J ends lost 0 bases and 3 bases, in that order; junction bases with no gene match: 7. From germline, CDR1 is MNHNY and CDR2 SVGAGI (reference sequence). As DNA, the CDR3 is TGTGCCAGCAGTTACTCTAAGAACAGGGGAGACTATGGCTACACCTTC. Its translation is CASSYSKNRGDYGYTF.

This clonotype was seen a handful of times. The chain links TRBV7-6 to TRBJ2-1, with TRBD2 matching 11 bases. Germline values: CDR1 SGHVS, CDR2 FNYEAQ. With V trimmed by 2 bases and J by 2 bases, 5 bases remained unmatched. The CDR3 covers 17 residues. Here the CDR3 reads CASSLTSGGFPYNEQFF. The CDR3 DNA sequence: TGTGCCAGCAGCTTAACTAGCGGGGGCTTCCCCTACAATGAGCAGTTCTTC.

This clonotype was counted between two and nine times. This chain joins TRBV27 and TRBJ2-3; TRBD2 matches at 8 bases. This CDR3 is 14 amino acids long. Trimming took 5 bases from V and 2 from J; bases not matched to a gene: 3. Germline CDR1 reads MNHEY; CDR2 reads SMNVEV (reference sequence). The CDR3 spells CASSRGGFTDTQYF. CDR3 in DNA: TGTGCCAGCAGTCGCGGGGGGTTCACAGATACGCAGTATTTT.

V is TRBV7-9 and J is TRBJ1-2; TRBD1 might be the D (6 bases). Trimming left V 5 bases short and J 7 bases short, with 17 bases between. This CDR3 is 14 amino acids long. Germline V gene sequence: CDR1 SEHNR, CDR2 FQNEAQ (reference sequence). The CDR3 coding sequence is TGTGCCAGCAGCATCGTCGGGGGGCCGGGTGGCTACACCTTC. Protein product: CASSIVGGPGGYTF.

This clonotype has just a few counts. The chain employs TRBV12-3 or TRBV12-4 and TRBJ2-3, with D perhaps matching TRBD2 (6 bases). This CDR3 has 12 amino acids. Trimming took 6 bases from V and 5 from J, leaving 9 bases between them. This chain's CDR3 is CASRLGGDTQYF. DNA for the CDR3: TGTGCCAGCAGACTCGGGGGAGATACGCAGTATTTT.

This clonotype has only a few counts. In nucleotides, the CDR3 is TGTGCCAGCAGCCGCGGACAGACTAACTATGGCTACACCTTC. It specifies CASSRGQTNYGYTF. The genes are TRBV6-1 and TRBJ1-2; a weak D match, TRBD1 (6 bases). CDR1 is MNHNS and CDR2 is SASEGT in the germline V gene. V was trimmed by 6 bases and J by 0 bases, leaving 11 bases between them. CDR3 size: 14 residues.

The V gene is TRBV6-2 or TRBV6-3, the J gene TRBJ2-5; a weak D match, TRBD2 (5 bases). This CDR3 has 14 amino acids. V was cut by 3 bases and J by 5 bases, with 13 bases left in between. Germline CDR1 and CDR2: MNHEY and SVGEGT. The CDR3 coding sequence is TGTGCCAGCAGTTATGGTCACGGGATTGAGACCCAGTACTTC. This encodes CASSYGHGIETQYF.

The DNA for the CDR3 is TGTGCCACCAGCGAATCAGGGGGGGCGAACACTGAAGCTTTCTTT. Its translation is CATSESGGANTEAFF. The chain employs TRBV15 and TRBJ1-1, with 7 bases fitting TRBD1. After removal of 5 bases from V and 1 base from J, the junction contained 7 bases not matched to a gene. This CDR3 comprises 15 residues. The germline CDR1 and CDR2 sequences are LNHNV and YYDKDF (reference sequence).

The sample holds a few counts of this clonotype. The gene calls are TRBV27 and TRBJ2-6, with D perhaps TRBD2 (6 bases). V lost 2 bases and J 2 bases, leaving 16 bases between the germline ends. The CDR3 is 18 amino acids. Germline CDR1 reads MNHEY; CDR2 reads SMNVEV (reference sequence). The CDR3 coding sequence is TGTGCCAGCAGTTTACAGCGGGCCCCTTCCACTGGGGCCAACGTCCTGACTTTC. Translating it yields CASSLQRAPSTGANVLTF.

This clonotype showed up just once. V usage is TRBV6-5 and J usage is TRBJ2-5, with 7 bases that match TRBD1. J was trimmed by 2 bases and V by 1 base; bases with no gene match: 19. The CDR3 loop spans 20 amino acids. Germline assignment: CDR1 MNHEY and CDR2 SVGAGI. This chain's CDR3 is CASSYFVPAIFGQDQETQYF. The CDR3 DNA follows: TGTGCCAGCAGTTACTTTGTACCCGCCATATTCGGACAGGATCAAGAGACCCAGTACTTC.